These 27 T cell receptor beta chains originate from one sample sequenced in a study of cytomegalovirus exposure and HLA in healthy donors. PCR employed 60 Vbeta and 13 Jbeta primers. Generated by immunoSEQ multiplex PCR, the TCRdb table keeps only in-frame clones and is missing some. The repertoire holds some 140,000 clones, with 79% as singletons. Sequenced sample: PBMCs. These TCRs come from a man aged 40-50 years in good health and CMV-seropositive.

CDR3 DNA sequence: TGTGCCAGCAACAAGGCGGGTGCCATCTACGAGCAGTACTTC. It codes for CASNKAGAIYEQYF. The chain couples TRBV25-1 to TRBJ2-7, with D tentatively TRBD2 (5 bases). CDR1 is MGHDK, CDR2 SYGVNS, per germline. The V gene lost 7 bases and the J gene lost 3 bases, with 16 bases spanning the gap. There are 14 residues in the CDR3.

This clone was seen more than once but under ten times. The genes are TRBV7-9 and TRBJ1-4; 7 positions agree with TRBD1. CDR1 is SEHNR and CDR2 is FQNEAQ in the germline V gene (reference sequence). This CDR3 has 14 residues. J lost 8 bases, V lost 6 bases, and 9 bases had no gene match. The CDR3 reads CASRQTGSEEKLFF. The CDR3 region has the DNA TGTGCCAGCAGACAGACAGGGAGTGAAGAAAAACTGTTTTTT.

J is TRBJ1-4 and V is TRBV11-2, with a tentative D call TRBD1 (5 bases). Germline CDR1 is SGHAT and CDR2 is FQNNGV. The CDR3 totals 15 residues. The V gene lost 3 bases and the J gene lost 4 bases, with 12 bases spanning the gap. The CDR3 nucleotides are TGTGCCAGCAGCTTTAGCGGGACTTATAATGAAAAACTGTTTTTT. It is translated as CASSFSGTYNEKLFF.

J is TRBJ2-7 and V is TRBV5-1; 10 bases map to TRBD2. V trimming: 0 bases; J trimming: 7 bases; junction bases outside the gene matches: 4. Looked up from germline, CDR1 is SGHRS and CDR2 is YFSETQ. CDR3 size: 14 residues. This CDR3 reads CASSLVSGRTEQYF. In DNA form, the CDR3 reads TGCGCCAGCAGCTTGGTTAGCGGGAGGACAGAGCAGTACTTC.

The chain employs TRBV9 and TRBJ2-2; TRBD1 aligns across 7 bases. CDR1 and CDR2 from the germline V gene are SGDLS and YYNGEE. The length of the CDR3 is 15 residues. V lost 9 bases to trimming and J lost 2 bases; unmatched junction nucleotides: 10. The CDR3 loop reads CATRTGASNTGELFF. CDR3 coding DNA: TGTGCCACCCGAACAGGGGCCTCTAACACCGGGGAGCTGTTTTTT. Filled out from reference TRBV9 and TRBJ2-2, the complete variable domain reads DSGVTQTPKHLITATGQRVTLRCSPRSGDLSVYWYQQSLDQGLQFLIQYYNGEERAKGNILERFSAQQFPDLHSELNLSSLELGDSALYFCATRTGASNTGELFFGEGSRLTVL.

The rearrangement uses TRBV11-3 and TRBJ2-2, with 8 nucleotides matching TRBD2. Germline CDR1 is SGHNT and CDR2 is YENEEA. Germline trimming cut 6 bases from V and 3 bases from J; bases unmatched to any gene: 12. This CDR3 region has 17 residues. The CDR3, as DNA: TGTGCCAGCAGTCGCTCCGGGACTAGGGGGTACACCGGGGAGCTGTTTTTT. Translating gives CASSRSGTRGYTGELFF.

This clone was found once. The chain combines TRBV19 with TRBJ1-1; the D gene is possibly TRBD1 (5 bases). V was clipped by 1 base and J by 5 bases, with 8 bases between them. The length of the CDR3 is 13 residues. Per germline, CDR1 LNHDA and CDR2 SQIVND (reference sequence). The DNA for the CDR3 is TGTGCCAGTAGTATAGGCGACAGAACTGAAGCTTTCTTT. Its translation: CASSIGDRTEAFF. The full variable domain, in which reference TRBV19 and TRBJ1-1 provide the parts outside the CDR3, is DGGITQSPKYLFRKEGQNVTLSCEQNLNHDAMYWYRQDPGQGLRLIYYSQIVNDFQKGDIAEGYSVSREKKESFPLTVTSAQKNPTAFYLCASSIGDRTEAFFGQGTRLTVV.

V gene TRBV15 combines with J gene TRBJ1-1; 9 positions agree with TRBD1. V shed 11 bases, J shed 1 base, and the junction held 17 bases outside the gene matches. Per the germline V gene, CDR1 is LNHNV and CDR2 is YYDKDF (reference sequence). The CDR3 length is 17 residues. The CDR3 DNA sequence: TGTGCCGCAAGGGGACAGGGAGGGTGGAGTTGGAACACTGAAGCTTTCTTT. Translating it yields CAARGQGGWSWNTEAFF.

V is TRBV5-1 and J is TRBJ2-7, with 8 bases lining up with TRBD2. The V gene's germline CDR1 is SGHRS and CDR2 YFSETQ. The CDR3 is 14 amino acids. The V gene end was trimmed by 4 bases and the J gene end by 4 bases; junction bases not matched to a gene: 7. The DNA for the CDR3 is TGCGCCAGCAGCCCCGTAGCGGGGTCGTACGAGCAGTACTTC. It yields the protein CASSPVAGSYEQYF. Together with reference TRBV5-1 and TRBJ2-7, the CDR3 gives the full variable domain: KAGVTQTPRYLIKTRGQQVTLSCSPISGHRSVSWYQQTPGQGLQFLFEYFSETQRNKGNFPGRFSGRQFSNSRSEMNVSTLELGDSALYLCASSPVAGSYEQYFGPGTRLTVT.

This sequence joins TRBV2 and TRBJ1-5, with 8 bases lining up with TRBD1. CDR1 is SNHLY, CDR2 FYNNEI, per germline. V lost 6 bases and J lost 4; bases outside the gene matches: 11. The CDR3 has 16 amino acids. The CDR3 nucleotides read TGTGCCAGCAGCAGAGGGTGGACAGGGAATAATCAGCCCCAGCATTTT. Residues: CASSRGWTGNNQPQHF.

The count of this clone is one. J is TRBJ1-5 and V is TRBV15; D remains ambiguous. In germline, CDR1 is LNHNV, CDR2 YYDKDF (reference sequence). Trimming cost V 4 bases and J 6 bases, with 7 bases left between them. The CDR3 runs to 12 residues. The CDR3: CATSKAAQPQHF. CDR3 DNA sequence: TGTGCCACCAGCAAGGCGGCTCAGCCCCAGCATTTT.

The V gene is TRBV4-1, the J gene TRBJ1-1; D is unresolved. Looked up from germline, CDR1 is MGHRA and CDR2 is YSYEKL. The V and J ends lost 1 base and 3 bases respectively, with 12 bases between them. The CDR3 is 15 residues long. This CDR3 is CASSQVPGGDTEAFF. The DNA of the CDR3 is TGCGCCAGCAGCCAAGTACCTGGCGGGGACACTGAAGCTTTCTTT.

This sequence joins TRBV19 and TRBJ2-1, with D possibly being TRBD1 (6 bases). Germline CDR1 and CDR2: LNHDA and SQIVND (reference sequence). Between the trimmed V and J ends, which lost 6 bases and 3 bases, there was a span of 9 bases. The CDR3 contains 13 residues. The DNA for the CDR3 is TGTGCCAGTAGACAGGACAGCTACAATGAGCAGTTCTTC. Its translation: CASRQDSYNEQFF.

The chain has TRBV5-1 and TRBJ1-1; D may be TRBD1 (6 bases). Per germline, CDR1 SGHRS and CDR2 YFSETQ. The germline V and J ends were trimmed by 4 bases and 5 bases, with 18 bases remaining between them. The CDR3 contains 15 residues. The CDR3 region is CASSRSTGTGTEAFF. CDR3 DNA sequence: TGCGCCAGCAGCCGATCGACAGGCACGGGTACTGAAGCTTTCTTT.

V is TRBV6-6 and J is TRBJ2-7, with 7 bases lining up with TRBD1. This CDR3 spans 14 amino acids. V lost 7 bases, J lost 0 bases, and 6 bases stayed unmatched. Germline V gives CDR1 MNHNY, CDR2 SVGAGI (reference sequence). DNA for the CDR3: TGTGCCAGCACCCTGACAGGGTTCTCCTACGAGCAGTACTTC. Protein: CASTLTGFSYEQYF.

The chain employs TRBV14 and TRBJ1-4; D is unclear. V gave up 4 bases and J gave up 6 bases, with 12 bases separating them. From germline, CDR1 is SGHDN and CDR2 FVKESK. The CDR3 runs to 14 residues. The CDR3 sequence: CASSLRGGDEKLFF. CDR3 DNA: TGTGCCAGCAGCCTCCGGGGTGGTGATGAAAAACTGTTTTTT.

The CDR3 DNA follows: TGCGCCAGCAGCACATCCGGGACTTCAGAGCAGTACTTC. Its translation is CASSTSGTSEQYF. The chain joins TRBV5-1 to TRBJ2-7; tentative D call: TRBD2 (6 bases). The CDR3 consists of 13 residues. V was shortened by 4 bases and J by 7 bases, with 15 bases between the two germline ends. Germline CDR1 SGHRS, CDR2 YFSETQ.

As for this clone: At one boundary the junction diverges from the germline segment, which might be a read error. V gene TRBV7-9 combines with J gene TRBJ2-1; 7 bases agree with TRBD2. There are 15 residues in the CDR3. Looked up from germline, CDR1 is SEHNR and CDR2 is FQNEAQ (reference sequence). CDR3 amino acids: CSSSSPSGLYNEQFF. The CDR3 DNA follows: TGTTCCAGCAGCTCCCCTAGCGGTCTATACAATGAGCAGTTCTTC.

This chain links TRBV5-1 with TRBJ2-1; D not resolved. Germline V gene sequence: CDR1 SGHRS, CDR2 YFSETQ. The V end was cut by 1 base, the J end by 6 bases, with 14 bases between. This CDR3 spans 15 amino acids. CDR3 DNA sequence: TGCGCCAGCAGCTTGAAAGTACTAATGGGCAATGAGCAGTTCTTC. Residues: CASSLKVLMGNEQFF.

This clone occurred a few times. The chain combines TRBV6-6 with TRBJ1-3; the D gene is possibly TRBD1 (6 bases). CDR3 length: 15 amino acids. Per germline, CDR1 MNHNY and CDR2 SVGAGI (reference sequence). The V end was cut by 7 bases, the J end by 0 bases, with 13 bases between. CDR3 DNA: TGTGCCAGCACCTCAACAGGGAGCTCTGGAAACACCATATATTTT. Its protein is CASTSTGSSGNTIYF.

This rearrangement joins TRBV10-1 to TRBJ2-1; 10 nucleotides align to TRBD2. The CDR3 runs 14 residues. CDR1 is WNHNN, CDR2 SYGVQD, per germline (reference sequence). V gave up 10 bases and J gave up 14 bases; unmatched junction bases: 17. CDR3 residues: CATAGTSEEQGEFF. DNA of the CDR3: TGCGCCACAGCCGGGACTAGCGAGGAGCAGGGGGAGTTCTTC.

This clone was recorded a few times. The CDR3 DNA reads TGTGCCAGCAGCAAACAGGGAAATCCCGGGACTAGACCCCACGAGCAGTACTTC. As protein: CASSKQGNPGTRPHEQYF. This sequence joins TRBV5-4 and TRBJ2-7; 8 bases map to TRBD2. Germline values: CDR1 SGHNT, CDR2 YYREEE (reference sequence). The CDR3 totals 18 residues. V shed 4 bases and J 5 bases; nucleotides not matched to a gene: 20.

The rearrangement links TRBV19 to TRBJ2-2; TRBD1 matches 9 bases. Looked up from germline, CDR1 is LNHDA and CDR2 is SQIVND (reference sequence). The CDR3 runs to 15 residues. Trimming took 6 bases from V and 8 from J; bases not matched to a gene: 10. The CDR3 region has the DNA TGTGCCAGTAGGTCCGGGACAGGGTCAATAGGGGAGCTGTTTTTT. Translating gives CASRSGTGSIGELFF. Using reference TRBV19 and TRBJ2-2 for the parts outside the CDR3, the full variable domain is DGGITQSPKYLFRKEGQNVTLSCEQNLNHDAMYWYRQDPGQGLRLIYYSQIVNDFQKGDIAEGYSVSREKKESFPLTVTSAQKNPTAFYLCASRSGTGSIGELFFGEGSRLTVL.

This clone was detected once. The genes are TRBV7-4 and TRBJ1-1; tentative D call: TRBD1 (5 bases). The germline V gene has CDR1 SGHVT and CDR2 SQSDAQ. V was pared by 7 bases and J by 3 bases, with 9 bases between. The CDR3 covers 12 residues. The CDR3 spells CASMAGYTEAFF. The DNA for the CDR3 is TGTGCCAGCATGGCAGGGTACACTGAAGCTTTCTTT. The variable domain in full, completed from reference TRBV7-4 and TRBJ1-1, reads GAGVSQSPRYKVAKRGRDVALRCDSISGHVTLYWYRQTLGQGSEVLTYSQSDAQRDKSGRPSGRFSAERPERSVSTLKIQRTEQGDSAVYLCASMAGYTEAFFGQGTRLTVV.

The J gene is TRBJ2-7, the V gene TRBV6-5, with D possibly TRBD2 on 6 matching bases. The CDR3 consists of 12 residues. CDR1 and CDR2 from the germline V gene are MNHEY and SVGAGI. Trimming left V 1 base short and J 7 bases short, with 8 bases between. CDR3 region: CASSYWGGEQYF. The CDR3 nucleotides are TGTGCCAGCAGTTACTGGGGAGGAGAGCAGTACTTC.

This sequence joins TRBV2 and TRBJ2-1; unclear D gene. There are 15 residues in the CDR3. Trimming removed 7 bases at V and 0 bases at J, with 13 bases between. Germline CDR1 and CDR2: SNHLY and FYNNEI. The CDR3 loop is CASTREESSYNEQFF. The DNA for the CDR3 is TGTGCCAGCACCCGCGAAGAGAGCTCCTACAATGAGCAGTTCTTC.

The chain recombines TRBV23-1 with TRBJ2-7; D might be TRBD2 (5 bases). TRBV23-1 is known as an ORF, though its function is uncertain. The length of the CDR3 is 14 residues. V dropped 2 bases and J dropped 2 bases, with 10 bases sitting between them. CDR3 bases: TGCGCCAGCAGTCAACGGGCGAGGGCCTACGAGCAGTACTTC. This gives the protein CASSQRARAYEQYF.